Each of the 13 T cell receptor beta chains below was sequenced from the same sample in a study of T cells in Graves' hyperthyroidism and ophthalmopathy. There were TCR beta CDR3 regions amplified from RNA transcripts. Carried out on the TCR CDR3, a first-round RT-PCR used the HTBI primer set. TCRdb independently ran MiXCR on the multiplex PCR reads; one entry per CDR3 protein. The sample has some 510,000 distinct CDR3 sequences; about 45% are singletons. The source material was peripheral blood or thyroid tissue (not recorded which). The receptors here all came from a young woman with Graves' hyperthyroidism.

This clonotype was counted a few times. The chain is built from TRBV5-5 and TRBJ1-5, with 7 nucleotides matching TRBD1. The germline gives CDR1 SGHKS, CDR2 YYEKEE (reference sequence). The V gene end was trimmed by 4 bases and the J gene end by 0 bases; junction bases not matched to a gene: 7. This CDR3 has 16 amino acids. The CDR3 DNA is TGTGCCAGCAGCGCTATTGGACAGGTTAGCAATCAGCCCCAGCATTTT. The encoded protein is CASSAIGQVSNQPQHF.

This chain joins TRBV2 and TRBJ1-4, with no clear D. Germline V lookup: CDR1 SNHLY, CDR2 FYNNEI. Trimming cost V 1 base and J 5 bases, with 5 bases left between them. The CDR3 totals 13 residues. CDR3 DNA: TGTGCCAGCAGTGAAGGTGGGAATGAAAAACTGTTTTTT. The encoded protein is CASSEGGNEKLFF.

V usage is TRBV5-1 and J usage is TRBJ1-1; TRBD1 might be the D (5 bases). The V gene lost 0 bases and the J gene lost 1 base, with 10 bases spanning the gap. This CDR3 spans 15 amino acids. From germline, CDR1 is SGHRS and CDR2 YFSETQ. CDR3 coding DNA: TGCGCCAGCAGCTTGGGGGGACCGCCGAACACTGAAGCTTTCTTT. Its protein is CASSLGGPPNTEAFF.

V and J are TRBV10-3 and TRBJ1-5, with D possibly matching TRBD1 (6 bases). The CDR3 spans 14 residues. V was clipped by 6 bases and J by 0 bases, with 9 bases between them. Germline V gene data show CDR1 as ENHRY and CDR2 as SYGVKD. CDR3 in DNA: TGTGCCATCAGACAGGGTCCTAGCAATCAGCCCCAGCATTTT. Residues: CAIRQGPSNQPQHF.

This chain connects TRBV2 to TRBJ1-2, with D possibly matching TRBD1 (6 bases). This CDR3 has 14 residues. The ends were cut back, 9 bases at V and 4 bases at J, with 18 bases in the middle. The V gene's germline CDR1 is SNHLY and CDR2 FYNNEI. The CDR3 nucleotides read TGTGCCAGTTCCTTTGGGGGCCCTGGCTATGGCTACACCTTC. Translated: CASSFGGPGYGYTF.

About this clonotype itself: An end of the junction differs from the germline gene, which may be a read error. The chain combines TRBV19 with TRBJ2-7; the match to TRBD2 covers 8 bases. Germline-derived CDR1 and CDR2 are LNHDA and SQIVND (reference sequence). The CDR3 is made up of 14 amino acids. The CDR3 is CASSPGGGSHEQYF. The DNA for the CDR3 is TGTGCCAGTAGTCCCGGGGGGGGCTCCCACGAGCAGTACTTC.

This chain uses TRBV20-1 with TRBJ2-7; D gene unclear. CDR3 length: 12 amino acids. Germline CDR1 is DFQATT and CDR2 is SNEGSKA (reference sequence). The ends were cut back, 0 bases at V and 3 bases at J, with 6 bases in the middle. The CDR3 is CSARDGNYEQYF. CDR3 bases: TGCAGTGCTAGAGATGGGAACTACGAGCAGTACTTC.

The CDR3 DNA follows: TGTGCCAGCAGCCGACAGGGGCCCTATGGCTACACCTTC. Encoded protein: CASSRQGPYGYTF. V gene TRBV14 combines with J gene TRBJ1-2, with 8 bases fitting TRBD1. In germline, CDR1 is SGHDN, CDR2 FVKESK. The V segment lost 4 bases and the J segment 4 bases; nucleotides outside the gene matches: 2. The CDR3 spans 13 residues.

The chain is built from TRBV19 and TRBJ1-4, with 7 bases lining up with TRBD1. Germline V CDR1 and CDR2: LNHDA, SQIVND (reference sequence). This CDR3 spans 13 amino acids. With V trimmed by 7 bases and J by 8 bases, 7 bases remained unmatched. CDR3 protein: CASISEDREKLFF. CDR3 nucleotide sequence: TGTGCCAGTATCTCGGAGGACAGGGAAAAACTGTTTTTT.

This sequence joins TRBV12-3 or TRBV12-4 and TRBJ2-7; tentatively, D is TRBD1 (6 bases). The CDR3 is made up of 14 amino acids. V was cut by 6 bases and J by 0 bases, with 12 bases left in between. CDR3 DNA: TGTGCCAGCAGCCAAGGACAGAGCTCCTACGAGCAGTACTTC. Amino acid sequence: CASSQGQSSYEQYF.

This chain links TRBV20-1 with TRBJ2-7; 10 bases are a match to TRBD1. Trimming at V came to 7 bases and at J to 4 bases, leaving 13 bases not matched to a gene. The CDR3 consists of 15 residues. Germline lookup yields CDR1 DFQATT and CDR2 SNEGSKA (reference sequence). The CDR3 region has the DNA TGCAGTGGACGCGTACCGGGACAGGGGATATACGAGCAGTACTTC. Encoded protein: CSGRVPGQGIYEQYF.

CDR3 DNA: TGTGCCAGCAGTGTATATCGGGGGGCGGACACTGAAGCTTTCTTT. Protein product: CASSVYRGADTEAFF. The rearrangement joins TRBV2 to TRBJ1-1; tentatively, D is TRBD1 (6 bases). The germline V gene has CDR1 SNHLY and CDR2 FYNNEI. The germline V and J ends were trimmed by 4 bases and 3 bases, with 15 bases remaining between them. This CDR3 has 15 residues.

The chain recombines TRBV20-1 with TRBJ1-6; D is uncertain. Germline loops: CDR1 DFQATT, CDR2 SNEGSKA (reference sequence). Trimming pared 3 bases from V and 10 bases from J, leaving 16 bases between. CDR3 length: 14 amino acids. The CDR3 loop is CSASFRQSKSPLHF. CDR3 in DNA: TGCAGTGCTAGTTTCCGGCAATCGAAGTCACCCCTCCACTTT.